This T cell receptor (beta chain) is drawn from a study of CD8 T cells in ankylosing spondylitis. Study conclusions and caveats: Clones linked to disease were reported to show significant enrichment in matched ankylosing spondylitis synovial fluid. It appeared that ankylosing spondylitis blood was characterized by a TCR beta motif of about 8 highly homologous variants. With a CD8+ phenotype, disease-linked clones were relatively rare in peripheral blood.

V was trimmed by 3 bases and J by 4 bases, leaving 12 bases between them. This CDR3 is built from 14 residues. The germline gives CDR1 LGHNA, CDR2 YNFKEQ. Using quantitative 5'-RACE with molecular barcodes, the authors made TCR beta libraries. TCRdb independently ran MiXCR on the 5' RACE reads; one entry per CDR3 protein. The table lists about 150,000 distinct CDR3 sequences, around 42% of them singletons, with around 15% in the top ten. Notes on this clonotype: As yet, its antigen is unknown.

J is TRBJ2-5 and V is TRBV4-2, with D unresolved. The sample taken for sequencing was synovial fluid, either unsorted or a sorted T cell fraction (not recorded which). This clonotype originated in a male donor with ankylosing spondylitis. The CDR3 reads CASSHRYGPETQYF. CDR3 in DNA: TGTGCCAGCAGCCATCGATATGGACCAGAGACCCAGTACTTC.